This section outlines one T cell receptor (beta chain) sequence together with its context. This sample is drawn from a study of blood T cell repertoires in COVID-19. Whole-study context: T cells, B-cell-depleted T cells, or PBMCs provided the cDNA or gDNA that served as material.

With V trimmed by 2 bases and J by 2 bases, 4 bases remained unmatched. The germline CDR1 and CDR2 sequences are MNHNY and SVGAGI (reference sequence). This CDR3 region has 15 residues. As processed by the authors: Amplification from reference gene primers served as the basis for estimated nucleated cell counts. The protocol was immunoSEQ multiplex PCR, while the TCRdb copy is restricted to in-frame clones and leaves out a portion. V, J and clone size derive from that table, while D and trimming were established from the DNA sequence. The sample carries roughly 55,000 clones, 70% to 80% recorded once.

The TCR comes from a human donor in a cohort sampled during active COVID-19. V is TRBV6-6 and J is TRBJ1-2, with 8 positions matching TRBD1. The sample consisted of peripheral blood. The CDR3 protein is CASSYERTGNYGYTF. The CDR3 coding sequence is TGTGCCAGCAGTTACGAACGGACAGGGAACTATGGCTACACCTTC.